What follows are 17 T cell receptor beta chains derived from one specimen sequenced in a study of preoperative IRX-2 immunotherapy in early breast cancer. Generated by immunoSEQ multiplex PCR, the TCRdb table keeps only in-frame clones and is missing some. The sample contains about 34,000 clones, roughly 96% of which appear only once. Noted treatment: preoperative locoregional IRX-2 cytokine immunotherapy. This specimen was acquired from a patient treated with IRX-2 immunotherapy. These TCRs come from a human donor with breast cancer.

V gene TRBV10-2 combines with J gene TRBJ1-2; no clear D gene. The CDR3 runs 15 residues. The V gene lost 3 bases and the J gene lost 5 bases, with 16 bases spanning the gap. CDR1 and CDR2 (germline): WSHSY, SAAADI. CDR3 sequence: CASSDLFRDSYGYTF. The DNA of the CDR3 is TGCGCCAGCAGTGATCTTTTTAGAGATTCTTATGGCTACACCTTC.

This clone was observed a handful of times. Other DNA sequences in the sample encode the same CDR3. The chain employs TRBV5-4 and TRBJ2-5; 7 positions match TRBD2. CDR1 SGHNT and CDR2 YYREEE come from the germline V gene (reference sequence). CDR3 length equals 14 residues. The trim removed 0 bases at V and 4 bases at J, leaving 3 bases unmatched. CDR3 DNA sequence: TGTGCCAGCAGCTTGGAACGCGGGAGAGAGACCCAGTACTTC. Translation gives CASSLERGRETQYF.

This chain joins TRBV5-6 and TRBJ1-6; a weak D match, TRBD1 (5 bases). The CDR3 is 13 residues long. Trimming took off 4 bases at V and 10 bases at J, with 12 bases between the two ends. Germline loops: CDR1 SGHDT, CDR2 YYEEEE. Here the CDR3 reads CASSDPGPSPLHF. CDR3 DNA sequence: TGTGCCAGCAGCGATCCGGGACCCTCACCCCTCCACTTT. Complete variable domain (other parts from reference TRBV5-6 and TRBJ1-6): DAGVTQSPTHLIKTRGQQVTLRCSPKSGHDTVSWYQQALGQGPQFIFQYYEEEERQRGNFPDRFSGHQFPNYSSELNVNALLLGDSALYLCASSDPGPSPLHFGNGTRLTVT.

This clone was detected only a few times. V usage is TRBV7-9 and J usage is TRBJ1-1; TRBD1 is a possible D gene (6 bases). The V end lost 5 bases, the J end lost 8 bases, and 12 bases lay between the germline ends. Germline V gene lookup returns CDR1 SEHNR and CDR2 FQNEAQ (reference sequence). The length of the CDR3 is 12 residues. This CDR3 is CASSPGQREAFF. DNA for the CDR3: TGTGCCAGCAGCCCCGGACAGCGGGAAGCTTTCTTT.

This clone was recorded once. This sequence joins TRBV23-1 and TRBJ1-4, with a tentative D call TRBD1 (6 bases). TRBV23-1 is reported as an ORF; its role is uncertain. Trimming left V 4 bases short and J 6 bases short, with 12 bases between. The length of the CDR3 is 14 residues. CDR3 DNA: TGCGCCAGCAGTCCCCTCTACAGGGATGAAAAACTGTTTTTT. Its translation is CASSPLYRDEKLFF.

The chain links TRBV6-5 to TRBJ1-2; maybe TRBD1 (6 bases). The V end was cut by 2 bases, the J end by 5 bases, with 12 bases between. This CDR3 is built from 14 residues. In germline, CDR1 is MNHEY, CDR2 SVGAGI. The CDR3 spells CASSYTDRGYGYTF. The CDR3 DNA reads as TGTGCCAGCAGTTACACGGACAGAGGATATGGCTACACCTTC.

The CDR3 bases are TGTGCCAGCTCACCATCAGCGGGAGCGAGCGAGCAGTACTTC. This sequence encodes CASSPSAGASEQYF. This rearrangement joins TRBV18 to TRBJ2-7, with TRBD2 matching 8 bases. After removal of 2 bases from V and 6 bases from J, the junction contained 6 bases not matched to a gene. The CDR3 length is 14 residues. Germline V gene data show CDR1 as KGHSH and CDR2 as LQKENI.

The CDR3 nucleotides read TGTGCCAGCAAAGGGGGCAGTTTTCAGCCCCAGCATTTT. Its translation: CASKGGSFQPQHF. This chain links TRBV27 with TRBJ1-5; 7 nucleotides align to TRBD1. Germline V lookup: CDR1 MNHEY, CDR2 SMNVEV (reference sequence). The CDR3 totals 13 residues. J was trimmed by 6 bases and V by 7 bases; bases with no gene match: 6.

The CDR3 DNA reads as TGCGCCAGCAGCCTCACGACAGGGAATGAGCAGTTCTTC. Its protein is CASSLTTGNEQFF. V and J are TRBV4-1 and TRBJ2-1, with 7 positions matching TRBD1. CDR1 and CDR2 (germline): MGHRA, YSYEKL. J lost 7 bases, V lost 4 bases, and 4 bases had no gene match. The CDR3 has 13 residues.

The V and J genes are TRBV30 and TRBJ2-7; D may be TRBD1 (5 bases). The CDR3 is 13 residues long. V dropped 3 bases and J dropped 0 bases, with 9 bases sitting between them. Germline V CDR1 and CDR2: GTSNPN, SVGIG (reference sequence). In DNA form, the CDR3 reads TGTGCCTGGAGAGGGGAAGTCTCCTACGAGCAGTACTTC. It is translated as CAWRGEVSYEQYF.

V and J are TRBV28 and TRBJ1-5; TRBD1 aligns across 9 bases. The CDR3 consists of 15 residues. CDR1 is MDHEN, CDR2 SYDVKM, per germline. Losses at the gene ends were 8 bases for V and 6 bases for J; bases not matched to a gene: 11. In nucleotides, the CDR3 is TGTGCCAGCTCGGGGACAGGGATCTTCGGTCAGCCCCAGCATTTT. Residues: CASSGTGIFGQPQHF.

V is TRBV7-2 and J is TRBJ2-7; D may correspond to TRBD1 or TRBD2 (5 bases each). CDR1 SGHTA and CDR2 FQGNSA come from the germline V gene. Trimming stripped 5 bases from V and 2 bases from J, with 16 bases between. There are 15 residues in the CDR3. CDR3 sequence reads: CASSLVGDPTYEQYF. Written as DNA, the CDR3 is TGTGCCAGCAGCCTAGTTGGGGACCCCACCTACGAGCAGTACTTC.

J is TRBJ1-1 and V is TRBV19; D not resolved. Germline CDR1 and CDR2: LNHDA and SQIVND (reference sequence). Trimming removed 7 bases at V and 5 bases at J, with 14 bases between. The CDR3 has 13 residues. The CDR3 sequence: CASTIGPETEAFF. As DNA, the CDR3 is TGTGCCAGTACTATCGGACCCGAGACTGAAGCTTTCTTT.

The V call is TRBV28, the J call TRBJ2-1; 10 bases line up with TRBD2. The V and J ends lost 6 bases and 5 bases, in that order; junction bases with no gene match: 7. The CDR3 loop spans 15 amino acids. Germline assignment: CDR1 MDHEN and CDR2 SYDVKM. CDR3: CASSLWTSGNNEQFF. The CDR3 coding sequence is TGTGCCAGCAGCCTTTGGACTAGCGGCAACAATGAGCAGTTCTTC.

This chain links TRBV4-2 with TRBJ1-1, with 7 positions matching TRBD1. This CDR3 contains 14 residues. Germline CDR1 and CDR2: LGHNA and YNFKEQ. V dropped 0 bases and J dropped 6; count of bases not matched to a gene: 4. The CDR3 region is CASSQDRGIAEAFF. The CDR3 bases are TGTGCCAGCAGCCAAGACAGGGGGATAGCTGAAGCTTTCTTT.

The chain is built from TRBV18 and TRBJ1-4; D is unresolved. Germline CDR1 and CDR2: KGHSH and LQKENI. V lost 8 bases to trimming and J lost 8 bases, with 21 bases between them. This CDR3 is 15 amino acids long. This CDR3 is CASADLHEIGEKLFF. CDR3 DNA: TGTGCCAGCGCGGACCTCCATGAGATAGGCGAAAAACTGTTTTTT.

This sequence joins TRBV18 and TRBJ1-2; 9 nucleotides match TRBD1. With 2 bases clipped from V and 6 bases from J, the junction kept 7 bases outside the gene matches. The germline V gene encodes CDR1 KGHSH and CDR2 LQKENI. There are 15 residues in the CDR3. CDR3 bases: TGTGCCAGCTCACCATCTACCGGGACAGGGAATGGCTACACCTTC. Translation: CASSPSTGTGNGYTF.